The T cell receptor (beta chain) under discussion was sequenced for a study of radiation and T cells in renal cell carcinoma. TCRdb keeps only in-frame clones here, not all; method: immunoSEQ multiplex PCR. The table shows 100,000 to 150,000 clones, with roughly 80% occurring only once. Study results and caveats: Top tumor clonotypes rose in blood 2 weeks post-radiation, then contracted.

In this sample, this clone turned up a few times. Antigen: not known. The identical CDR3 is also encoded by other nucleotide sequences in the sample. Time point described: baseline pretreatment blood. Specified treatment: 15 Gy SBRT to primary tumor, nephrectomy 4 weeks later. After SBRT, blood was collected at 2 and 4 weeks, plus baseline. The patient's renal cell carcinoma had clear cell pathology. The receptor comes from a woman aged 55-70 years with renal cell carcinoma. This material consisted of blood, taken from a patient whose treatment included radiotherapy and nephrectomy.

DNA for the CDR3: TGTGCCAGCAGCGTAGCTTCCAGTGAAGAGACCCAGTACTTC. Its translation: CASSVASSEETQYF. The chain is built from TRBV9 and TRBJ2-5; no reliable D call. The germline gives CDR1 SGDLS, CDR2 YYNGEE. Between the trimmed V and J ends, which lost 0 bases and 3 bases, there was a span of 9 bases. This CDR3 is 14 amino acids long.